This is a list of T cell receptor beta chains from one sample in a study of blood T cell repertoires in COVID-19. Clones were sequenced by immunoSEQ multiplex PCR, and TCRdb holds only the in-frame ones, with some missing. In the table there are 150,000 to 200,000 clones, about nine tenths of which are singletons. The sample consisted of PBMCs or T cells enriched from blood (not recorded which). The receptors come from a woman aged 18-30 years who had recovered from COVID-19. CDR3s include the opening cysteine and the closing phenylalanine or tryptophan. D genes are given only for firm matches. Size is omitted from some rows. Given values are once, few, many or a class for expanded clones.

clone_size,v_call,j_call,d_call,cdr3_aa,cdr3_nt
NA,TRBV25-1,TRBJ2-7,TRBD1,CASSEIGDRSYEQYF,TGTGCCAGCAGTGAGATAGGGGACAGGTCCTACGAGCAGTACTTC
NA,TRBV7-2,TRBJ1-2,NA,CASSLVSAGSYGYTF,TGTGCCAGCAGCTTAGTTAGTGCAGGCTCCTATGGCTACACCTTC
NA,TRBV15,TRBJ1-1,NA,CATSEDSGVAFF,TGTGCCACCAGCGAAGATTCAGGGGTGGCTTTCTTT
NA,TRBV9,TRBJ2-3,NA,CASSETGISTDTQYF,TGTGCCAGCAGTGAAACAGGGATCTCGACAGATACGCAGTATTTT
once,TRBV5-1,TRBJ2-3,NA,CASSLDSLYTDTQYF,TGCGCCAGCAGCCTGGACTCCCTATACACAGATACGCAGTATTTT
NA,TRBV28,TRBJ2-5,NA,CATRTAIGAQYF,TGTGCCACTCGGACGGCGATCGGGGCCCAGTACTTC
NA,TRBV19,TRBJ2-1,TRBD2,CATHPGLAGVVGNEQFF,TGTGCCACCCATCCAGGACTAGCGGGAGTCGTGGGTAATGAGCAGTTCTTC
NA,TRBV6-5,TRBJ1-3,NA,CASSYSRDSGNTIYF,TGTGCCAGCAGTTACTCACGGGACTCTGGAAACACCATATATTTT
NA,TRBV25-1,TRBJ2-5,TRBD1,CASSEGVGTGVQETQYF,TGTGCCAGCAGTGAGGGGGTCGGGACAGGGGTCCAAGAGACCCAGTACTTC
NA,TRBV4-2,TRBJ1-1,NA,CASSQELTRTEAFF,TGTGCCAGCAGCCAAGAACTTACGAGGACTGAAGCTTTCTTT
NA,TRBV2,TRBJ1-1,TRBD1,CATHRGMNTEAFF,TGTGCCACCCACAGGGGCATGAACACTGAAGCTTTCTTT
NA,TRBV18,TRBJ1-4,TRBD1,CASSPTHRGQGEKLFF,TGTGCCAGCTCACCGACACACAGGGGCCAAGGTGAAAAACTGTTTTTT
few,TRBV5-4,TRBJ2-7,TRBD2,CASWLSSGSSYEQYF,TGTGCCAGTTGGCTGTCTAGCGGGAGCTCCTACGAGCAGTACTTC
few,TRBV16,TRBJ1-5,NA,CASSPGDNQPQHF,TGTGCCAGCAGCCCAGGGGACAATCAGCCCCAGCATTTT
once,TRBV13,TRBJ2-7,NA,CASSESSYEQYF,TGTGCCAGCAGCGAGAGCTCCTACGAGCAGTACTTC
NA,TRBV7-2,TRBJ2-7,TRBD2,CASSSGLAGHSYEQYF,TGTGCCAGCAGCTCGGGACTAGCGGGACACTCCTACGAGCAGTACTTC
NA,TRBV6-5,TRBJ2-4,NA,CASSYSGETKNIQYF,TGTGCCAGCAGTTACTCGGGAGAGACCAAAAACATTCAGTACTTC
NA,TRBV27,TRBJ2-7,NA,CASSLSDSYEQYF,TGTGCCAGCAGTTTAAGCGACTCCTACGAGCAGTACTTC
NA,TRBV28,TRBJ2-7,TRBD2,CASSFRDWEGRYEQYF,TGTGCCAGCAGTTTTCGGGATTGGGAGGGACGCTACGAGCAGTACTTC
NA,TRBV4-3,TRBJ2-7,NA,CASSQDLQSSVTYEQYF,TGCGCCAGCAGCCAAGACCTTCAGTCCAGTGTCACCTACGAGCAGTACTTC
NA,TRBV9,TRBJ2-1,TRBD1,CASSVWDRGVLNEQFF,TGTGCCAGCAGCGTATGGGACAGGGGTGTCCTCAATGAGCAGTTCTTC
NA,TRBV25-1,TRBJ2-2,NA,CASTRTGELFF,TGTGCCAGCACTCGCACCGGGGAGCTGTTTTTT
once,TRBV30,TRBJ2-2,NA,CAWSVSVTSLQELFF,TGTGCCTGGAGTGTATCCGTGACTAGTCTTCAGGAGCTGTTTTTT
once,TRBV11-3,TRBJ2-1,NA,CASSTRRSPYNEQFF,TGTGCCAGCAGCACTAGACGCTCCCCCTACAATGAGCAGTTCTTC
NA,TRBV7-9,TRBJ2-7,TRBD2,CASSSPGLALGEQYF,TGTGCCAGCAGCTCCCCGGGACTAGCGTTGGGCGAGCAGTACTTC
NA,TRBV6-5,TRBJ1-1,NA,CASSDDGLQGPEAFF,TGTGCCAGCAGCGATGATGGCCTCCAGGGCCCTGAAGCTTTCTTT
NA,TRBV30,TRBJ1-6,TRBD1,CAFSPGTGGSPLHF,TGTGCCTTTTCCCCCGGGACAGGGGGTTCACCCCTCCACTTT
NA,TRBV28,TRBJ2-1,TRBD2,CASSSRTGGRAYNEQFF,TGTGCCAGCAGTTCCCGGACTGGCGGGAGAGCCTACAATGAGCAGTTCTTC
NA,TRBV11-2,TRBJ2-5,TRBD2,CASSLVWTVSGGETQYF,TGTGCCAGCAGCTTAGTTTGGACCGTATCGGGGGGGGAGACCCAGTACTTC
NA,TRBV7-3,TRBJ2-5,TRBD2,CASSLLGRTSGETQYF,TGTGCCAGCAGCTTATTAGGCCGGACTAGCGGAGAGACCCAGTACTTC
NA,TRBV5-1,TRBJ1-1,TRBD1,CASSDPGQGNTEAFF,TGCGCCAGCAGCGACCCGGGACAGGGAAACACTGAAGCTTTCTTT
NA,TRBV7-9,TRBJ2-1,NA,CASSWPDSGSSYNEQFF,TGTGCCAGCAGCTGGCCGGATAGTGGGAGCTCCTACAATGAGCAGTTCTTC
few,TRBV6-5,TRBJ1-2,TRBD1,CASSYGGQAPSYGYTF,TGTGCCAGCAGTTACGGGGGACAGGCGCCATCCTATGGCTACACCTTC
few,TRBV19,TRBJ1-5,NA,CASREGSSNQPQHF,TGTGCCAGTAGGGAAGGGAGTAGCAATCAGCCCCAGCATTTT
NA,TRBV28,TRBJ2-2,TRBD2,CASSSDRLAGGPHTGELFF,TGTGCCAGCAGTTCCGATCGACTAGCGGGAGGGCCCCACACCGGGGAGCTGTTTTTT
NA,TRBV5-1,TRBJ1-2,TRBD1,CASSFQGASVYGYTF,TGCGCCAGCAGCTTTCAGGGGGCAAGTGTTTATGGCTACACCTTC
NA,TRBV6-2/TRBV6-3,TRBJ1-2,TRBD1,CASSRDRDYGYTF,TGTGCCAGCAGTCGGGACAGGGACTATGGCTACACCTTC
NA,TRBV7-2,TRBJ2-7,TRBD2,CASSLGGLVYEQYF,TGTGCCAGCAGCTTAGGGGGACTAGTCTACGAGCAGTACTTC
NA,TRBV7-3,TRBJ2-1,TRBD1,CASSLSRSKGGSVLDEQFF,TGTGCCAGCAGCTTAAGTCGGTCGAAAGGGGGCTCCGTTTTGGATGAGCAGTTCTTC
NA,TRBV2,TRBJ2-7,NA,CASLSTPGAYEQYF,TGTGCCAGCTTGAGTACTCCAGGGGCCTACGAGCAGTACTTC
NA,TRBV2,TRBJ2-3,TRBD2,CATCATSGTDTQYF,TGTGCCACCTGTGCGACTAGCGGCACAGATACGCAGTATTTT
NA,TRBV3-1/TRBV3-2,TRBJ2-3,TRBD2,CASSQGPKVELAGGPDTQYF,TGTGCCAGCAGCCAAGGCCCTAAGGTTGAACTAGCGGGAGGCCCAGATACGCAGTATTTT
NA,TRBV7-8,TRBJ2-7,TRBD1,CASSPRTGYEQYF,TGTGCCAGCAGCCCTCGGACAGGCTACGAGCAGTACTTC
NA,TRBV27,TRBJ2-5,TRBD2,CASSLGGSGMSLGETQYF,TGTGCCAGCAGTTTAGGAGGTAGCGGGATGTCCCTGGGAGAGACCCAGTACTTC
NA,TRBV15,TRBJ2-7,NA,CATPPAWTQKDYEQYF,TGTGCCACCCCTCCAGCCTGGACTCAAAAAGACTACGAGCAGTACTTC
NA,TRBV19,TRBJ1-1,NA,CASSIGGSNTEAFF,TGTGCCAGTAGTATAGGAGGGTCGAACACTGAAGCTTTCTTT
NA,TRBV5-5,TRBJ1-2,TRBD1,CASSFKGGFNYGYTF,TGTGCCAGCAGCTTCAAAGGGGGCTTTAACTATGGCTACACCTTC
NA,TRBV10-2,TRBJ2-5,NA,CASSEWQEETQYF,TGCGCCAGCAGTGAGTGGCAGGAAGAGACCCAGTACTTC